This is a list of T cell receptor beta chains from one sample in a study of T-cell reconstitution after alpha-beta-depleted transplantation in children. TCRdb passed the PCR reads through MiXCR, listing each CDR3 protein once. Among 500,000 to 600,000 distinct CDR3 sequences listed, roughly 27% were seen once. Here the sequenced sample was PBMCs, taken before TCRalphabeta/CD19-depleted stem cell transplant. These TCRs come from a boy under two years old with Wiskott-Aldrich syndrome, due to receive a stem cell transplant. The CDR3 runs from the conserved cysteine through the conserved F or W. A D gene is named only where the DNA matches it firmly. The size entry is marked missing in some rows and otherwise reads once, few, many or a size class.

D	J	size	V	DNA	CDR3
TRBD1	TRBJ1-5	NA	TRBV6-1	TGTGCCAGCTCCCCCAGGGGGAATCAGCCCCAGCATTTT	CASSPRGNQPQHF
TRBD1	TRBJ1-1	NA	TRBV29-1	TGCAGCGCTCTCAGGGGGCGCGAAAAGTGGAACACTGAAGCTTTCTTT	CSALRGREKWNTEAFF
NA	TRBJ2-5	NA	TRBV5-1	TGCGCCAGCAGACTGGACTGGGGCACGGAGACCCAGTACTTC	CASRLDWGTETQYF
TRBD1	TRBJ1-2	once	TRBV5-1	TGCGCCAGCAGCTTGGGGGACAGCGCGGGCTTCAGATATGGCTACACCTTC	CASSLGDSAGFRYGYTF
TRBD1	TRBJ2-1	NA	TRBV28	TGTGCCAGCAGTTTATTTCGGGACAGACGATACAATGAGCAGTTCTTC	CASSLFRDRRYNEQFF
NA	TRBJ2-5	once	TRBV5-1	TGCGCCAGCAGCTTGGTCTCGTCAGGAGAAGAGACCCAGTACTTC	CASSLVSSGEETQYF
NA	TRBJ1-2	NA	TRBV20-1	TGCAGTGCTAGAGATATCTGGGGGGGGATGCGTGGCTACACCTTC	CSARDIWGGMRGYTF
NA	TRBJ1-2	few	TRBV20-1	TGCAGTGCCCGGACAGAAAACCTTAACTATGGCTACACCTTC	CSARTENLNYGYTF
NA	TRBJ2-1	few	TRBV4-2	TGTGCCAGCAGCCAAGATCGATTACAGGGAATCCTCAATGAGCAGTTCTTC	CASSQDRLQGILNEQFF
NA	TRBJ2-7	NA	TRBV24-1	TGTGCCACCAGTGTCCAGCGACAGTACTACGAGCAGTACTTC	CATSVQRQYYEQYF
NA	TRBJ2-5	many	TRBV5-1	TGCGCCAGCAGCCCGGGACTCCGGGAGACCCAGTACTTC	CASSPGLRETQYF
TRBD2	TRBJ2-1	NA	TRBV20-1	TGCAGTGCCAGGACTAGCGGGACCCCTTCCTACAATGAGCAGTTCTTC	CSARTSGTPSYNEQFF
TRBD1	TRBJ1-1	once	TRBV12-3/TRBV12-4	TGTGCCAGCAGTTTATACACCTCCCGCCGGGACAGGGCGGAAGCTTTCTTT	CASSLYTSRRDRAEAFF
NA	TRBJ2-3	NA	TRBV7-2	TGTGCCAGCAGCTACAATAGCGGCCACACAGATACGCAGTATTTT	CASSYNSGHTDTQYF
TRBD1	TRBJ2-7	NA	TRBV19	TGTGCCAGTACCCGGTATTACAGGGGGGACCCCGCCTACGAGCAGTACTTC	CASTRYYRGDPAYEQYF
TRBD2	TRBJ2-5	NA	TRBV5-1	TGCGCCAGCAGCTTGGGGGTAAAGCGGGAGGGCCAAGAGACCCAGTACTTC	CASSLGVKREGQETQYF
TRBD2	TRBJ2-1	NA	TRBV5-1	TGCGCCAGCAGCTCTACTAGCGGGAGGAGGGGGTACAATGAGCAGTTCTTC	CASSSTSGRRGYNEQFF
NA	TRBJ2-1	few	TRBV27	TGTGCCAGCAGTTTAAGTCGTGGCTTTCTGGATGAGCAGTTCTTC	CASSLSRGFLDEQFF
NA	TRBJ1-4	NA	TRBV14	TGTGCCAGCAGCCAAGGAGGGGTTGTCGAAAAACTGTTTTTT	CASSQGGVVEKLFF
NA	TRBJ2-1	NA	TRBV20-1	TGCAGTGCTAGGGAAACAGCTACCTCCTACAATGAGCAGTTCTTC	CSARETATSYNEQFF
NA	TRBJ1-4	NA	TRBV11-1	TGTGCCAGCAGCTGGGGACACGGCGGGAGAAAACTGTTTTTT	CASSWGHGGRKLFF
NA	TRBJ2-3	many	TRBV7-8	TGTGCCAGCAGCTTATGGGACGGCAGCACAGATACGCAGTATTTT	CASSLWDGSTDTQYF
NA	TRBJ2-7	NA	TRBV10-1	TGCGCCAGCAGTGACAGGCGGGACGACGAGCAGTACTTC	CASSDRRDDEQYF
TRBD1	TRBJ2-7	few	TRBV20-1	TGCAGTGCTAGAGATAGCAGGGGGTCATGGTACGAGCAGTACTTC	CSARDSRGSWYEQYF
NA	TRBJ2-5	NA	TRBV12-3/TRBV12-4	TGTGCCAGCAGTTCCAGCGGCGGTAGCCAGACCCAGTACTTC	CASSSSGGSQTQYF
NA	TRBJ2-7	NA	TRBV20-1	TGCAGTGCTAGAAAGGCGCTCACTGTCTACGAGCAGTACTTC	CSARKALTVYEQYF
NA	TRBJ2-1	NA	TRBV2	TGTGCCAGCAGGCAAAGACTAGAGCGCTCCTACAATGAGCAGTTCTTC	CASRQRLERSYNEQFF
NA	TRBJ2-3	few	TRBV5-1	TGCGCCAGCAGCTTTGCGGTAGCAGTGGATACGCAGTATTTT	CASSFAVAVDTQYF
TRBD1	TRBJ2-1	few	TRBV29-1	TGCAGCGAGAACCGACAGGGGCCCTACAATGAGCAGTTCTTC	CSENRQGPYNEQFF
TRBD1	TRBJ2-7	few	TRBV20-1	TGCAGTGCAGTTACAGGGGGAGAGCAGTACTTC	CSAVTGGEQYF
NA	TRBJ2-7	NA	TRBV4-2	TGTGCCAGCAGCCAAGGTTGGACGGGCCAGACCTACGAGCAGTACTTC	CASSQGWTGQTYEQYF
TRBD1	TRBJ1-6	few	TRBV30	TGTGCCTGGTGCGAAGAACAGGGGGTTTCACCCCTCCACTTT	CAWCEEQGVSPLHF
TRBD2	TRBJ2-1	NA	TRBV4-2	TGTGCCAGCAGCCAAGACATCCTTGATAGCGGGATATTCTCCTACAATGAGCAGTTCTTC	CASSQDILDSGIFSYNEQFF
TRBD1	TRBJ1-3	NA	TRBV20-1	TGCAGCGTACACAGGGGGCTCTCTGGAAACACCATATATTTT	CSVHRGLSGNTIYF
TRBD2	TRBJ2-1	NA	TRBV29-1	TGCAGCGTTTATCCTAGCGGAGGCTCCTACAATGAGCAGTTCTTC	CSVYPSGGSYNEQFF
NA	TRBJ1-1	NA	TRBV29-1	TGCAGCGTGGCGACAGCAAACACTGAAGCTTTCTTT	CSVATANTEAFF
TRBD2	TRBJ2-1	few	TRBV4-1	TGCGCCAGCAGCCAAAATGGACTAGCCCACATCGGCCGAGACAATGAGCAGTTCTTC	CASSQNGLAHIGRDNEQFF
TRBD2	TRBJ2-3	NA	TRBV6-1	TGTGCCAGCCGGACTAGCGGGGTAACGCCGGGGACGCAGTATTTT	CASRTSGVTPGTQYF
TRBD1	TRBJ2-1	few	TRBV6-1	TGTGCCAGTACCGGGACAGGGGGCCTCGTCTTGGGCAATGAGCAGTTCTTC	CASTGTGGLVLGNEQFF
NA	TRBJ2-7	NA	TRBV12-3/TRBV12-4	TGTGCCAGCAGTCTCCGACCAGGGCGGGGCCCCTACGGGCAGTACTTC	CASSLRPGRGPYGQYF
TRBD1	TRBJ1-1	few	TRBV20-1	TGCAGTTCCTGGACAGGGGGGGTGGGAAACACTGAAGCTTTCTTT	CSSWTGGVGNTEAFF
NA	TRBJ2-1	NA	TRBV6-1	TGTGCCAGCAGTGAAACTGTGGCGGGATGGTATGAGCAGTTCTTC	CASSETVAGWYEQFF
TRBD1	TRBJ2-1	few	TRBV5-6	TGTGCCAGCAGCTCCACGACAGGGATCCCCGACAATGAGCAGTTCTTC	CASSSTTGIPDNEQFF
TRBD1	TRBJ2-7	NA	TRBV5-1	TGCGCCAGCAGCAGGACAGGGGGCTACTACGAGCAGTACTTC	CASSRTGGYYEQYF
NA	TRBJ2-2	NA	TRBV5-5	TGTGCCAGCAGCTTCTTACCGGACTTGGTTCCCGGGGAGCTGTTTTTT	CASSFLPDLVPGELFF
NA	TRBJ2-2	few	TRBV2	TGTGCCACCCAGGACAGTTCGAACACCGGGGAGCTGTTTTTT	CATQDSSNTGELFF
TRBD1	TRBJ2-1	few	TRBV12-3/TRBV12-4	TGTGCCAGCAGCCCCCGGACAGGGGGGAAAATTAATGAGCAGTTCTTC	CASSPRTGGKINEQFF
NA	TRBJ1-1	many	TRBV5-1	TGCGCCAGCAGCACTTCTCCGGACGGTGAAGCTTTCTTT	CASSTSPDGEAFF
NA	TRBJ1-1	few	TRBV5-6	TGTGCCAGCAGTTTCTTAACGGGGGACACTGAAGCTTTCTTT	CASSFLTGDTEAFF
NA	TRBJ1-3	few	TRBV4-1	TGCGCCAGCAGCCAAGACTTGGTCGTCTCTGGAAACACCATATATTTT	CASSQDLVVSGNTIYF
TRBD2	TRBJ2-5	NA	TRBV10-1	TGCGCCAGCAGTGGACTAGCGGGACAAAAAGAGACCCAGTACTTC	CASSGLAGQKETQYF
NA	TRBJ2-5	once	TRBV5-1	TGCGCCAGCAGCCGACTAGGGGGGGCAGAGACCCAGTACTTC	CASSRLGGAETQYF
NA	TRBJ2-7	NA	TRBV5-1	TGCGCCAGCAGCTTGGATCGGACAGCTCTCTACGAGCAGTACTTC	CASSLDRTALYEQYF
NA	TRBJ2-5	many	TRBV29-1	TGCAGCGGTTACGGCCCGGGGGAGACCCAGTACTTC	CSGYGPGETQYF
TRBD2	TRBJ2-3	NA	TRBV5-6	TGTGCCAGCAGCTTGGCCGCACTAGCGGGAGTAGATACGCAGTATTTT	CASSLAALAGVDTQYF